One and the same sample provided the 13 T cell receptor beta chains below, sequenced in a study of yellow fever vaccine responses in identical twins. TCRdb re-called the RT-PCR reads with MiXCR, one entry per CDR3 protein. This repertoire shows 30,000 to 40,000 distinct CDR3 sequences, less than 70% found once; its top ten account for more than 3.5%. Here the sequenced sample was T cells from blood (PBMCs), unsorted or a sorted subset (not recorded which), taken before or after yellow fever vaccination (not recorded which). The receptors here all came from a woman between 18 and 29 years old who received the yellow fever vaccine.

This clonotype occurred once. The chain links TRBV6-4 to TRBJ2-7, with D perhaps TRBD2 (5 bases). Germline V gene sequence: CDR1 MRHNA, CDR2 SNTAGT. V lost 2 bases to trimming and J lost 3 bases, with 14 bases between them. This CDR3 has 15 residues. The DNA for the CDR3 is TGTGCCAGCAGTGACGTGACTAACCAAATCTACGAGCAGTACGTC. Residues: CASSDVTNQIYEQYV.

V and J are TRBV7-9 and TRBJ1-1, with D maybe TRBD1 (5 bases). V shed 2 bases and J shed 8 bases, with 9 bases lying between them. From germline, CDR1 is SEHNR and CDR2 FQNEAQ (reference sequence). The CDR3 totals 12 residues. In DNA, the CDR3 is TGTGCCAGCAGCTTATCGAGGGGAGAAGCTTTCTTT. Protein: CASSLSRGEAFF.

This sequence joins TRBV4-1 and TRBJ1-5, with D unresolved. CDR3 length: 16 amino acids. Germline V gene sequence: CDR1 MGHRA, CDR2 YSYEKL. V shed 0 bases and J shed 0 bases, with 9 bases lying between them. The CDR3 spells CASSQDSGFSNQPQHF. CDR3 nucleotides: TGCGCCAGCAGCCAAGATAGCGGGTTTAGCAATCAGCCCCAGCATTTT.

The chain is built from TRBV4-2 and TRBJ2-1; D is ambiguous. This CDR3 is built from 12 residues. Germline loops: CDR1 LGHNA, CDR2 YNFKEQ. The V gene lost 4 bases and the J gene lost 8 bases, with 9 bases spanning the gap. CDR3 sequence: CASSPKSHEQFF. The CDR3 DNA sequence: TGTGCCAGCAGCCCGAAAAGCCATGAGCAGTTCTTC.

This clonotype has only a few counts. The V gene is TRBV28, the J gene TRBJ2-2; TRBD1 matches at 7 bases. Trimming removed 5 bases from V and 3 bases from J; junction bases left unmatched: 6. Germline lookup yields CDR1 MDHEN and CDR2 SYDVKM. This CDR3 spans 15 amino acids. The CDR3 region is CASSTPGQDTGELFF. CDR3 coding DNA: TGTGCCAGCAGTACCCCCGGACAGGACACCGGGGAGCTGTTTTTT.

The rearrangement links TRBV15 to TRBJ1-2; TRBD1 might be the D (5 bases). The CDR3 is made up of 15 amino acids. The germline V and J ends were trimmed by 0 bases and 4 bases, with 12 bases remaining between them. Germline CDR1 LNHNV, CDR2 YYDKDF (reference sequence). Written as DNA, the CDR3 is TGTGCCACCAGCAGAGATTTTGGGGACGGCTATGGCTACACCTTC. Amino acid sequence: CATSRDFGDGYGYTF.

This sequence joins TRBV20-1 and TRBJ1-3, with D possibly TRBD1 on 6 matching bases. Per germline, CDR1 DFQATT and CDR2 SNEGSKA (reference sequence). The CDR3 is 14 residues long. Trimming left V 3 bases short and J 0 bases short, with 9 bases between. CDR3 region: CSASRGSSGNTIYF. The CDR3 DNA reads TGCAGTGCTAGTAGGGGGAGCTCTGGAAACACCATATATTTT.

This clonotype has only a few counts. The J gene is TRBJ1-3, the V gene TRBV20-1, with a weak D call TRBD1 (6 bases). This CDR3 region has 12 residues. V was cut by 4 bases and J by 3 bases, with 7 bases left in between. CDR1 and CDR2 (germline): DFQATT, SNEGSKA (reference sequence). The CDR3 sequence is CSAIRGGNTIYF. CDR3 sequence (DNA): TGCAGTGCTATCAGGGGTGGAAACACCATATATTTT.

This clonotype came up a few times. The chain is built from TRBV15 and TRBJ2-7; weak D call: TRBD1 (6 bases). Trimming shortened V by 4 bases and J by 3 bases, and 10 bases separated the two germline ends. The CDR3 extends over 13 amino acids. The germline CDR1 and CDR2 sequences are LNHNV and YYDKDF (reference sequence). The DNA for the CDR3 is TGTGCCACCAGCAAGGGACAACACTACGAGCAGTACGTC. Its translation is CATSKGQHYEQYV.

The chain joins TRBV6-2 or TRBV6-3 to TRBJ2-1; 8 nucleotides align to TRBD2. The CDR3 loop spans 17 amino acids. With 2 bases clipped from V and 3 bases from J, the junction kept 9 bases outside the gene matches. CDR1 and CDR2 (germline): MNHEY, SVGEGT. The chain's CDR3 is CASSYGVGRANYNEQFF. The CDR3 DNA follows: TGTGCCAGCAGTTACGGAGTCGGGAGGGCCAACTACAATGAGCAGTTCTTC.

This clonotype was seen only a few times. The CDR3 region is CASSQDPLAGGTDTQYF. In DNA, the CDR3 is TGCGCCAGCAGCCAAGATCCCCTAGCGGGAGGCACAGATACGCAGTATTTT. This chain uses TRBV4-1 with TRBJ2-3, with 10 positions matching TRBD2. Losses at the gene ends were 0 bases for V and 1 base for J; bases not matched to a gene: 4. CDR3 length: 17 residues. Germline CDR1 MGHRA, CDR2 YSYEKL.

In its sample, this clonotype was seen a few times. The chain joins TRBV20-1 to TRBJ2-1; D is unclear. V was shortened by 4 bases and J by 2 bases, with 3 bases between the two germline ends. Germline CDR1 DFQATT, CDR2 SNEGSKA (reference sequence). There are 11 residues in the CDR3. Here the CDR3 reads CSATTYNEQFF. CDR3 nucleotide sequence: TGCAGTGCTACTACCTACAATGAGCAGTTCTTC.

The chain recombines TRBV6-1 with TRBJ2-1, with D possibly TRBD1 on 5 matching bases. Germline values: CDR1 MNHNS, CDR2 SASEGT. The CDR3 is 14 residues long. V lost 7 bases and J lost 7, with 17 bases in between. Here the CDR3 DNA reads TGTGCCAGCACCAGACAGAGGATGGGGAATGAGCAGTTCTTC. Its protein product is CASTRQRMGNEQFF.